A single sample gave rise to the 8 T cell receptor beta chains below, sequenced in a study of vaccination and CD4 T cells after COVID-19. Their specific antigens are unknown. Scientists ran DNA taken from cultured CD4+ T cells through the Oncomine TCR Beta short-read assay for sequencing. TCRdb processed the PCR reads anew with MiXCR; each CDR3 protein has one entry. This table has some 6,900 distinct CDR3 sequences, roughly 33% appearing once. Treatment noted: approximately nine-day PBMC culture with coronavirus spike peptide pools or control peptides (ViraFEST assay). The unexposed donor gave CD4+ T cells before the COVID-19 pandemic (2011-2018). Material: CD4+ T cells from blood, cultured in vitro. The receptor source for this set is a human donor in good health.

This clonotype has a handful of counts. CDR3 sequence reads: CASSLFGSDTEAFF. In nucleotides, the CDR3 is TGTGCCAGCAGTTTATTTGGGTCGGACACTGAAGCTTTCTTT. The chain recombines TRBV12-3 or TRBV12-4 with TRBJ1-1; no definite D call. V was shortened by 2 bases and J by 3 bases, with 10 bases between the two germline ends. CDR3 length: 14 amino acids.

This clonotype came up a few times. This chain links TRBV12-3 or TRBV12-4 with TRBJ1-2; D is unclear. The CDR3 is 14 residues long. The ends were cut back, 3 bases at V and 5 bases at J, with 13 bases in the middle. CDR3 loop: CASSFSSGSYGYTF. CDR3 sequence (DNA): TGTGCCAGCAGTTTTTCCTCCGGAAGTTATGGCTACACCTTC.

The rearrangement links TRBV20-1 to TRBJ1-1, with no clear D. V lost 6 bases, J lost 1 base, and 6 bases lay in between. Germline V gene lookup returns CDR1 DFQATT and CDR2 SNEGSKA (reference sequence). The CDR3 contains 11 residues. The CDR3 protein is CSARWNTEAFF. DNA of the CDR3: TGCAGTGCCCGGTGGAACACTGAAGCTTTCTTT.

This clonotype was recorded once. J is TRBJ2-1 and V is TRBV6-1; TRBD1 matches 7 bases. J lost 2 bases, V lost 6 bases, and 7 bases had no gene match. This CDR3 region has 15 residues. Germline V lookup: CDR1 MNHNS, CDR2 SASEGT. CDR3 in amino acids: CASRGTQGPYNEQFF. Written as DNA, the CDR3 is TGTGCCAGCAGAGGGACACAGGGGCCCTACAATGAGCAGTTCTTC.

The chain is built from TRBV10-3 and TRBJ1-2, with D possibly being TRBD1 (6 bases). This CDR3 region has 13 residues. The V gene's germline CDR1 is ENHRY and CDR2 SYGVKD. Trimming removed 7 bases from V and 2 bases from J, with 11 bases in between. CDR3: CAIKAGENYGYTF. CDR3 DNA: TGTGCCATCAAGGCAGGGGAAAACTATGGCTACACCTTC.

The J gene is TRBJ2-5, the V gene TRBV19; 7 positions agree with TRBD1. With 4 bases clipped from V and 5 bases from J, the junction kept 13 bases outside the gene matches. This CDR3 is 16 amino acids long. Germline V gene lookup returns CDR1 LNHDA and CDR2 SQIVND (reference sequence). This chain's CDR3 is CASSKTATGIGETQYF. The CDR3, as DNA: TGTGCCAGTAGTAAGACGGCGACAGGGATCGGGGAGACCCAGTACTTC.

This rearrangement joins TRBV11-2 to TRBJ2-1; 10 bases agree with TRBD2. V shed 1 base, J shed 4 bases, and the junction held 7 bases outside the gene matches. The germline V gene has CDR1 SGHAT and CDR2 FQNNGV. The CDR3 has 17 residues. The CDR3 DNA reads as TGTGCCAGCAGCTTAGTTCGAGCGGGGGGGCGTTACAATGAGCAGTTCTTC. Amino acid sequence: CASSLVRAGGRYNEQFF.

The chain is built from TRBV19 and TRBJ1-5; D not resolved. This CDR3 region has 13 residues. The germline V gene has CDR1 LNHDA and CDR2 SQIVND (reference sequence). V was cut by 7 bases and J by 5 bases, with 12 bases left in between. The CDR3 DNA reads TGTGCCAGTACAAGGGTTCCGGATCAGCCCCAGCATTTT. This gives the protein CASTRVPDQPQHF.